One sample yielded the 29 T cell receptor beta chains listed below, sequenced in a study of a mutant IDH1 vaccine in newly diagnosed glioma. These receptors' targets are unknown. Time point meaning: week 11, during vaccination. Each dose of the vaccine consisted of 300 ug of mutant IDH1 20-mer peptide, with topical imiquimod. Repertoires were generated with immunoSEQ multiplex PCR, while TCRdb's copy carries only in-frame clones and drops some. There are 40,000 or so clones in the sample; 84% occur only once, and 2% to 2.5% lies in the top ten. Sequencing used PBMCs, obtained from a glioma patient whose treatment included an IDH1 peptide vaccine. The source is a man aged 40-49 years with glioma.

This clone is a singleton in its sample. The chain joins TRBV11-2 to TRBJ2-2; no definite D call. The CDR3 loop spans 12 amino acids. CDR1 and CDR2 from the germline V gene are SGHAT and FQNNGV. V was shortened by 5 bases and J by 6 bases, with 7 bases between the two germline ends. The CDR3 is CASSGQAGELFF. DNA of the CDR3: TGTGCCAGCAGCGGCCAGGCCGGGGAGCTGTTTTTT. Full variable domain (rest looked up from reference TRBV11-2 and TRBJ2-2): EAGVAQSPRYKIIEKRQSVAFWCNPISGHATLYWYQQILGQGPKLLIQFQNNGVVDDSQLPKDRFSAERLKGVDSTLKIQPAKLEDSAVYLCASSGQAGELFFGEGSRLTVL.

This clone counts as medium-sized. The chain carries TRBV19 and TRBJ1-1; D gene unclear. The CDR3 totals 12 residues. V lost 7 bases and J 1 base, leaving 7 bases between the germline ends. The germline V gene has CDR1 LNHDA and CDR2 SQIVND (reference sequence). This chain's CDR3 is CASNDKNTEAFF. As DNA, the CDR3 is TGTGCCAGTAACGACAAGAACACTGAAGCTTTCTTT.

This clone has only a few counts. The chain recombines TRBV29-1 with TRBJ2-5, with TRBD1 matching 11 bases. Trimming took 6 bases from V and 4 from J; bases not matched to a gene: 4. The germline gives CDR1 SQVTM, CDR2 ANQGSEA. The CDR3 has 13 amino acids. The CDR3 protein is CSVGQGALETQYF. CDR3 sequence (DNA): TGCAGCGTAGGACAGGGGGCCTTAGAGACCCAGTACTTC.

The chain carries TRBV19 and TRBJ2-7; 10 nucleotides match TRBD1. The CDR3 length is 14 residues. Trimming cost V 4 bases and J 1 base; bases outside gene matches: 1. CDR1 LNHDA and CDR2 SQIVND come from the germline V gene (reference sequence). The CDR3 DNA follows: TGTGCCAGTAGTAGGGGACAGGGGTCCTACGAGCAGTACTTC. It is translated as CASSRGQGSYEQYF.

The chain links TRBV6-1 to TRBJ2-3; TRBD2 might be the D (6 bases). V was pared by 4 bases and J by 4 bases, with 9 bases between. From germline, CDR1 is MNHNS and CDR2 SASEGT. The length of the CDR3 is 13 residues. The CDR3 nucleotides read TGTGCCAGCAGTGTGACTAGTCCAGATACGCAGTATTTT. Protein product: CASSVTSPDTQYF.

This clone came up a few times. The rearrangement uses TRBV27 and TRBJ1-2, with unresolved D. V was shortened by 5 bases and J by 5 bases, with 6 bases between the two germline ends. The CDR3 runs 11 residues. The germline V gene has CDR1 MNHEY and CDR2 SMNVEV (reference sequence). CDR3 coding DNA: TGTGCCAGCAGTGGTGGTTATGGCTACACCTTC. As protein: CASSGGYGYTF.

This rearrangement joins TRBV5-1 to TRBJ2-3; TRBD1 aligns across 8 bases. V lost 7 bases and J lost 1; bases outside the gene matches: 8. Germline V lookup: CDR1 SGHRS, CDR2 YFSETQ. The CDR3 loop spans 15 amino acids. DNA for the CDR3: TGCGCCAGCGGGGAACTGACAGGGGGCACAGATACGCAGTATTTT. It encodes CASGELTGGTDTQYF.

V usage is TRBV18 and J usage is TRBJ2-2; maybe TRBD2 (6 bases). Deletions cut 6 bases from V and 2 bases from J, with 13 bases between. The germline gives CDR1 KGHSH, CDR2 LQKENI. The CDR3 totals 15 residues. CDR3 amino acids: CASSQGGVNTGELFF. The CDR3 region has the DNA TGTGCCAGCTCGCAGGGAGGAGTCAACACCGGGGAGCTGTTTTTT. Filled out from reference TRBV18 and TRBJ2-2, the complete variable domain reads NAGVMQNPRHLVRRRGQEARLRCSPMKGHSHVYWYRQLPEEGLKFMVYLQKENIIDESGMPKERFSAEFPKEGPSILRIQQVVRGDSAAYFCASSQGGVNTGELFFGEGSRLTVL.

The chain joins TRBV2 to TRBJ2-1; 14 positions agree with TRBD2. V shed 11 bases, J shed 10 bases, and the junction held 4 bases outside the gene matches. The CDR3 length is 12 residues. Germline V lookup: CDR1 SNHLY, CDR2 FYNNEI. CDR3 residues: CAGGLAGVEQFF. DNA for the CDR3: TGTGCCGGGGGACTAGCGGGAGTGGAGCAGTTCTTC.

This chain uses TRBV4-2 with TRBJ1-2, with unresolved D. V was shortened by 0 bases and J by 4 bases, with 9 bases between the two germline ends. The CDR3 extends over 14 amino acids. Germline CDR1 reads LGHNA; CDR2 reads YNFKEQ. CDR3 loop: CASSQEGQTYGYTF. The CDR3 bases are TGTGCCAGCAGCCAAGAGGGTCAGACCTATGGCTACACCTTC.

The chain recombines TRBV2 with TRBJ2-1, with TRBD1 identical over 8 bases. V lost 3 bases, J lost 8 bases, and 3 bases stayed unmatched. Per germline, CDR1 SNHLY and CDR2 FYNNEI. The CDR3 contains 13 residues. In DNA form, the CDR3 reads TGTGCCAGCAGTGAGGGGGACAGGCATGAGCAGTTCTTC. This encodes CASSEGDRHEQFF.

Concerning this clone: The junction and the germline gene differ at one end; a read error may be behind it. The V and J genes are TRBV6-6 and TRBJ2-7, with D perhaps TRBD1 (6 bases). The CDR3 is made up of 12 amino acids. Germline V CDR1 and CDR2: MNHNY, SVGAGI (reference sequence). This chain's CDR3 is CASGQGSSEQYF. In nucleotides, the CDR3 is TGTGCCAGCGGGCAGGGGTCCTCCGAGCAGTACTTC.

V is TRBV27 and J is TRBJ1-1, with unresolved D. V was clipped by 3 bases and J by 4 bases, with 6 bases between them. Germline CDR1 reads MNHEY; CDR2 reads SMNVEV (reference sequence). The CDR3 extends over 12 amino acids. CDR3 sequence reads: CASSFLGTEAFF. The CDR3 nucleotides read TGTGCCAGCAGTTTCCTAGGCACTGAAGCTTTCTTT.

V usage is TRBV25-1 and J usage is TRBJ1-5; D is perhaps TRBD1 (6 bases). Trimming stripped 4 bases from V and 4 bases from J, with 11 bases between. The length of the CDR3 is 14 residues. Germline-derived CDR1 and CDR2 are MGHDK and SYGVNS. The CDR3 loop reads CASSATQGNQPQHF. The CDR3 bases are TGTGCCAGCAGTGCTACACAGGGAAATCAGCCCCAGCATTTT.

This clone has a single count. This CDR3 is CASSNHRTTYEQYF. The DNA of the CDR3 is TGTGCCAGCAGTAACCACAGGACAACCTACGAGCAGTACTTC. V and J are TRBV6-5 and TRBJ2-7, with a possible D match to TRBD1 (5 bases). Per germline, CDR1 MNHEY and CDR2 SVGAGI. Trimming removed 5 bases at V and 2 bases at J, with 13 bases between. The CDR3 is 14 residues long.

The chain links TRBV5-1 to TRBJ2-5; D possibly corresponds to TRBD2 (6 bases). The ends were cut back, 9 bases at V and 6 bases at J, with 15 bases in the middle. Per germline, CDR1 SGHRS and CDR2 YFSETQ. CDR3 length equals 12 residues. The CDR3 region is CATLTSLKTQYF. The CDR3 region has the DNA TGCGCCACCCTGACTAGTCTAAAGACCCAGTACTTC.

The chain has TRBV7-2 and TRBJ1-4, with a possible D match to TRBD1 (6 bases). V lost 5 bases and J lost 12, with 25 bases in between. Per the germline V gene, CDR1 is SGHTA and CDR2 is FQGNSA. The CDR3 covers 16 residues. The CDR3 sequence is CASSPGGGLRRFQLFF. The CDR3 coding sequence is TGTGCCAGCAGCCCGGGCGGGGGGCTTCGCCGTTTTCAACTGTTTTTT.

This clone was recorded once. The rearrangement uses TRBV7-2 and TRBJ2-7; no firm D call. The V end lost 3 bases, the J end lost 4 bases, and 10 bases lay between the germline ends. The CDR3 has 13 residues. Germline CDR1 is SGHTA and CDR2 is FQGNSA. CDR3 bases: TGTGCCAGCAGCTTTCAAGGGTTGTACGAGCAGTACTTC. Residues: CASSFQGLYEQYF.

This clone turned up a few times. The chain carries TRBV18 and TRBJ1-5; no clear D. This CDR3 has 13 residues. Germline assignment: CDR1 KGHSH and CDR2 LQKENI. V was shortened by 3 bases and J by 8 bases, with 11 bases between the two germline ends. The CDR3 reads CASSPGPLEPQHF. The DNA for the CDR3 is TGTGCCAGCTCACCCGGACCCTTGGAGCCCCAGCATTTT.

The chain combines TRBV7-2 with TRBJ2-7; D possibly matches TRBD1 or TRBD2 (6 bases each). The CDR3 loop spans 16 amino acids. Germline V gene lookup returns CDR1 SGHTA and CDR2 FQGNSA. With 5 bases removed from V and 2 bases from J, the gap between germline ends came to 19 bases. The CDR3 bases are TGTGCCAGCAGCCAAACTACAGGGTGGGGGGCCTACGAGCAGTACTTC. It specifies CASSQTTGWGAYEQYF. Complete variable domain (other parts from reference TRBV7-2 and TRBJ2-7): GAGVSQSPSNKVTEKGKDVELRCDPISGHTALYWYRQSLGQGLEFLIYFQGNSAPDKSGLPSDRFSAERTGGSVSTLTIQRTQQEDSAVYLCASSQTTGWGAYEQYFGPGTRLTVT.

This clone was seen more than once but under ten times. CDR3 bases: TGTGCCACCAGCAGCAAAACCTCGGTGGGGGCTCCCCAGCATTTT. Its protein is CATSSKTSVGAPQHF. The J gene is TRBJ1-5, the V gene TRBV15; maybe TRBD1 (6 bases). Per the germline V gene, CDR1 is LNHNV and CDR2 is YYDKDF (reference sequence). The V end lost 3 bases, the J end lost 10 bases, and 19 bases lay between the germline ends. The CDR3 sequence is 15 residues long.

This chain links TRBV9 with TRBJ2-7; 15 nucleotides agree with TRBD2. Germline V gene data show CDR1 as SGDLS and CDR2 as YYNGEE. There are 19 residues in the CDR3. V was clipped by 4 bases and J by 3 bases; unmatched bases: 14. CDR3 in amino acids: CASSPQGLAGGPRNYEQYF. The CDR3 coding sequence is TGTGCCAGCAGCCCGCAGGGACTAGCGGGAGGTCCTAGAAACTACGAGCAGTACTTC.

The chain couples TRBV6-6 to TRBJ2-1; D possibly corresponds to TRBD2 (5 bases). CDR3 size: 15 residues. Germline loops: CDR1 MNHNY, CDR2 SVGAGI (reference sequence). Between the trimmed V and J ends, which lost 6 bases and 4 bases, there was a span of 16 bases. The CDR3 protein is CASSAASGPYNEQFF. The CDR3 DNA follows: TGTGCCAGCAGCGCGGCCAGCGGACCATACAATGAGCAGTTCTTC.

The chain combines TRBV18 with TRBJ2-7, with 12 bases identical to TRBD2. From germline, CDR1 is KGHSH and CDR2 LQKENI. The CDR3 sequence is 14 residues long. With 3 bases clipped from V and 11 bases from J, the junction kept 8 bases outside the gene matches. The CDR3 nucleotides read TGTGCCAGCTCACCGGCGACTAGCGGGAGCCACGAGTACTTC. Translation: CASSPATSGSHEYF.

This clone showed up just once. V gene TRBV27 combines with J gene TRBJ1-2; possible D gene TRBD1, 6 bases. The germline V gene has CDR1 MNHEY and CDR2 SMNVEV (reference sequence). Trimming took off 6 bases at V and 6 bases at J, with 17 bases between the two ends. This CDR3 has 14 residues. The CDR3 region has the DNA TGTGCCAGCAGGGCCTCAGGGGTTGGTCATGGCTACACCTTC. Translating it yields CASRASGVGHGYTF.

The chain carries TRBV6-1 and TRBJ2-5; D might be TRBD2 (6 bases). CDR1 is MNHNS and CDR2 is SASEGT in the germline V gene. Trimming took 4 bases from V and 0 from J, leaving 12 bases between them. The CDR3 has 15 amino acids. The CDR3 reads CASSVAEDYQETQYF. DNA for the CDR3: TGTGCCAGCAGTGTAGCGGAAGATTACCAAGAGACCCAGTACTTC.

The chain carries TRBV29-1 and TRBJ1-4, with a tentative D call TRBD1 (5 bases). Trimming left V 3 bases short and J 4 bases short, with 12 bases between. Germline lookup yields CDR1 SQVTM and CDR2 ANQGSEA. This CDR3 is 14 amino acids long. For the CDR3, the DNA is TGCAGCGTTGAGGGAGGGGCGGATAATGAAAAACTGTTTTTT. Protein: CSVEGGADNEKLFF.

The chain couples TRBV18 to TRBJ2-7; 7 bases agree with TRBD2. In germline, CDR1 is KGHSH, CDR2 LQKENI. There are 13 residues in the CDR3. The V segment lost 2 bases and the J segment 5 bases; nucleotides outside the gene matches: 3. The CDR3 region is CASSPGLADEQYF. CDR3 nucleotide sequence: TGTGCCAGCTCACCAGGGCTAGCGGACGAGCAGTACTTC. Using reference TRBV18 and TRBJ2-7 for the parts outside the CDR3, the full variable domain is NAGVMQNPRHLVRRRGQEARLRCSPMKGHSHVYWYRQLPEEGLKFMVYLQKENIIDESGMPKERFSAEFPKEGPSILRIQQVVRGDSAAYFCASSPGLADEQYFGPGTRLTVT.

The genes are TRBV6-5 and TRBJ2-7; a possible D gene is TRBD2 (6 bases). Per the germline V gene, CDR1 is MNHEY and CDR2 is SVGAGI. The CDR3 sequence is 13 residues long. V was shortened by 5 bases and J by 6 bases, with 14 bases between the two germline ends. The CDR3 spells CASSRGGPSEQYF. CDR3 bases: TGTGCCAGCAGTAGAGGAGGGCCTAGCGAGCAGTACTTC.